This is a list of T cell receptor beta chains from one sample in a study of monozygotic twins with inflammatory bowel disease. TCRdb reprocessed the 5' RACE reads; each CDR3 protein has one entry and no DNA is given. The sample holds about 440,000 distinct CDR3 sequences. The sequencing input was blood. All receptors derive from a human donor with ulcerative colitis or Crohn's disease, or a healthy co-twin of an affected twin (not recorded which). Both conserved end residues are part of each CDR3.

cdr3_aa	v_call	j_call
CASSPARGNEQYF	TRBV7-9	TRBJ2-7
CASSPRRGDADWYGYTF	TRBV7-9	TRBJ1-2
CAITRTSTDTQYF	TRBV10-3	TRBJ2-3
CASSPRLVTDTQYF	TRBV27	TRBJ2-3
CATSLRPVGRTEAFF	TRBV15	TRBJ1-1
CASSLDSSRGEKLFF	TRBV5-1	TRBJ1-4
CASSAVGARTGELFF	TRBV2	TRBJ2-2
CASSARTGQETQYF	TRBV25-1	TRBJ2-5
CSARGPSGRYNEQFF	TRBV20-1	TRBJ2-1
CASSNARGRDEQYF	TRBV21-1	TRBJ2-7
CASSLEAPGAGYGYTF	TRBV5-1	TRBJ1-2
CVWRLQGLTEAFF	TRBV30	TRBJ1-1
CASSTGSSADTQYF	TRBV5-1	TRBJ2-3
CASRGTDPYGYTF	TRBV2	TRBJ1-2
CASSGGGAGKNIQYF	TRBV6-1	TRBJ2-4
CSARGTWTGTDTQYF	TRBV20-1	TRBJ2-3
CASSTTYTIYEQYF	TRBV7-9	TRBJ2-7
CASSMEPGRQPQHF	TRBV19	TRBJ1-5
CASSLDTSNTEAFF	TRBV5-1	TRBJ1-1
CASSLVTSRGIDGYTF	TRBV5-1	TRBJ1-2
CASSGGGSSYEQYF	TRBV28	TRBJ2-7
CSARSSSGRGSSYEQYF	TRBV20-1	TRBJ2-7
CASMTQADSPTGELFF	TRBV28	TRBJ2-2
CASSQVGGSSYEQYF	TRBV5-1	TRBJ2-7
CASSHTSNTGELFF	TRBV5-1	TRBJ2-2
CASSYGPSVPETQYF	TRBV6-5	TRBJ2-5
CASSRPAEPQHF	TRBV7-9	TRBJ1-5
CAISEILAGGNEQFF	TRBV10-3	TRBJ2-1
CASSPQLRLVADSYEQYF	TRBV4-2	TRBJ2-7
CASSLSGQFLFWEQYF	TRBV27	TRBJ2-7
CSARDPLAGGPDTQYF	TRBV20-1	TRBJ2-3
CSVRQGRNTEAFF	TRBV29-1	TRBJ1-1